The 27 T cell receptor beta chains below were found in one sample sequenced in a study of CD8 T cells in ankylosing spondylitis. TCRdb re-called the 5' RACE reads with MiXCR, one entry per CDR3 protein. The sample holds 350,000 to 550,000 distinct CDR3 sequences, about 25% seen once. Overall study findings and caveats: Roughly eight highly homologous variants made up a TCR beta motif that seemed to typify ankylosing spondylitis blood.

The antigens of these receptors remain unknown. The sample comprised blood, either unsorted or a sorted T cell fraction (not recorded which). These TCRs come from a male donor with ankylosing spondylitis.

This clonotype was found once. Written as DNA, the CDR3 is TGTGCCAGCAGTCCCGGGACCGCAAATGTCAATGAGCAGTTCTTC. Translation: CASSPGTANVNEQFF. The V call is TRBV11-2, the J call TRBJ2-1; D may correspond to TRBD1 or TRBD2 (5 bases each). Germline V gene sequence: CDR1 SGHAT, CDR2 FQNNGV. The ends were cut back, 6 bases at V and 6 bases at J, with 18 bases in the middle. The CDR3 covers 15 residues.

This clonotype was observed a few times. J is TRBJ2-1 and V is TRBV2; tentatively, D is TRBD2 (5 bases). V was trimmed by 1 base and J by 3 bases, leaving 10 bases between them. Germline CDR1 is SNHLY and CDR2 is FYNNEI. CDR3 length equals 15 residues. The chain's CDR3 is CASSEELVGYNEQFF. CDR3 DNA: TGTGCCAGCAGTGAAGAACTAGTAGGCTACAATGAGCAGTTCTTC.

The chain has TRBV5-1 and TRBJ1-1; possible D gene TRBD1, 5 bases. The CDR3 consists of 12 residues. CDR1 and CDR2 from the germline V gene are SGHRS and YFSETQ. Trimming cost V 3 bases and J 4 bases, with 7 bases left between them. The CDR3 here is CASSWGGTEAFF. The CDR3 bases are TGCGCCAGCAGCTGGGGCGGCACTGAAGCTTTCTTT.

V and J are TRBV10-3 and TRBJ2-4; perhaps TRBD1 as D (5 bases). Between the trimmed V and J ends, which lost 3 bases and 6 bases, there was a span of 15 bases. The germline V gene has CDR1 ENHRY and CDR2 SYGVKD. The CDR3 has 15 residues. The CDR3: CAISDRDLSGNIQYF. The CDR3 DNA is TGTGCCATCAGTGACAGGGATTTGTCCGGAAACATTCAGTACTTC.

This clonotype was detected a few times. This rearrangement joins TRBV10-3 to TRBJ2-2, with 9 bases lining up with TRBD1. Germline lookup yields CDR1 ENHRY and CDR2 SYGVKD. CDR3 size: 13 residues. J gave up 5 bases and V 6 bases, and 1 base lay outside the gene matches. The CDR3 coding sequence is TGTGCCATCAGCGGGACAGGGACCGGGGAGCTGTTTTTT. This sequence encodes CAISGTGTGELFF.

V gene TRBV19 combines with J gene TRBJ2-2; no firm D call. The CDR3 length is 15 residues. Germline-derived CDR1 and CDR2 are LNHDA and SQIVND (reference sequence). V lost 4 bases and J 2 bases, leaving 11 bases between the germline ends. This chain's CDR3 is CASSRIDLNTGELFF. The CDR3 DNA reads as TGTGCCAGTAGTAGGATCGACCTCAACACCGGGGAGCTGTTTTTT.

CDR3 nucleotides: TGCAGTGCTGCTAGACTCAGCACCGGGGAGCTGTTTTTT. Amino acid sequence: CSAARLSTGELFF. V usage is TRBV20-1 and J usage is TRBJ2-2; D gene ambiguous. Germline assignment: CDR1 DFQATT and CDR2 SNEGSKA (reference sequence). Trimming removed 5 bases at V and 4 bases at J, with 11 bases between. The CDR3 is 13 residues long.

This chain links TRBV6-1 with TRBJ1-4; no firm D call. Germline loops: CDR1 MNHNS, CDR2 SASEGT. The CDR3 loop spans 16 amino acids. The V end was cut by 2 bases, the J end by 7 bases, with 17 bases between. Here the CDR3 reads CASSERRRGPFEKLFF. DNA for the CDR3: TGTGCCAGCAGTGAAAGGCGGCGAGGACCGTTTGAAAAACTGTTTTTT.

This chain links TRBV5-1 with TRBJ2-1, with TRBD2 matching over 15 bases. The V and J ends lost 4 bases and 9 bases, in that order; junction bases with no gene match: 5. The CDR3 is 15 residues long. CDR1 and CDR2 from the germline V gene are SGHRS and YFSETQ. The CDR3 sequence is CASSPGLAGGVEQFF. The CDR3, as DNA: TGCGCCAGCAGCCCGGGACTAGCGGGAGGAGTTGAGCAGTTCTTC.

This clonotype was observed a handful of times. The chain employs TRBV29-1 and TRBJ2-6; D unresolved. Per germline, CDR1 SQVTM and CDR2 ANQGSEA. CDR3 length: 13 amino acids. V was trimmed by 5 bases and J by 0 bases, leaving 5 bases between them. The CDR3 here is CSVLPSGANVLTF. CDR3 nucleotide sequence: TGCAGCGTTCTTCCCTCTGGGGCCAACGTCCTGACTTTC.

The chain combines TRBV27 with TRBJ2-1; the D is unclear. The CDR3 is made up of 14 amino acids. V was pared by 6 bases and J by 4 bases, with 13 bases between. Germline CDR1 and CDR2: MNHEY and SMNVEV (reference sequence). CDR3 in DNA: TGTGCCAGCAGCCGTCAGAACAGTTACAATGAGCAGTTCTTC. Amino acid sequence: CASSRQNSYNEQFF.

The chain combines TRBV11-3 with TRBJ1-1; 12 bases align to TRBD1. V shed 1 base, J shed 7 bases, and the junction held 10 bases outside the gene matches. Germline loops: CDR1 SGHNT, CDR2 YENEEA. This CDR3 has 17 residues. The CDR3 nucleotides read TGTGCCAGCAGCTTAGGAGCCGGGACAGGGGGCGCGGGTGAAGCTTTCTTT. This gives the protein CASSLGAGTGGAGEAFF.

This clonotype was seen more than once but under ten times. The chain is built from TRBV7-2 and TRBJ1-2; 8 positions match TRBD1. The germline CDR1 and CDR2 sequences are SGHTA and FQGNSA. V shed 6 bases and J 8 bases; nucleotides not matched to a gene: 8. This CDR3 is built from 13 residues. CDR3 bases: TGTGCCAGCAGTTCACAGGGGGAAAGAGGCTACACCTTC. Its translation: CASSSQGERGYTF.

This clonotype was detected many times. The rearrangement uses TRBV5-1 and TRBJ2-5; D gene uncertain. The CDR3 has 14 amino acids. The germline V gene encodes CDR1 SGHRS and CDR2 YFSETQ. The V and J ends lost 0 bases and 2 bases respectively, with 8 bases between them. CDR3 bases: TGCGCCAGCAGCTTGGTACACGGACAAGAGACCCAGTACTTC. It specifies CASSLVHGQETQYF.

This clonotype was seen a few times. V usage is TRBV2 and J usage is TRBJ2-2; 9 bases fit TRBD2. Germline CDR1 and CDR2: SNHLY and FYNNEI. The CDR3 has 15 residues. After removal of 5 bases from V and 5 bases from J, the junction contained 6 bases not matched to a gene. The chain's CDR3 is CASSRSGRGTGELFF. The CDR3, as DNA: TGTGCCAGCAGTCGTAGCGGGAGAGGTACCGGGGAGCTGTTTTTT.

The chain uses TRBV19 and TRBJ2-3, with D maybe TRBD2 (6 bases). Trimming pared 5 bases from V and 12 bases from J, leaving 21 bases between. The CDR3 is 14 amino acids. Germline V gene sequence: CDR1 LNHDA, CDR2 SQIVND (reference sequence). In DNA, the CDR3 is TGTGCCAGTAGTCCCGGGACTTCCTACCGCCCCCAGTATTTT. Translating it yields CASSPGTSYRPQYF.

The chain joins TRBV19 to TRBJ1-6; weak D call: TRBD1 (6 bases). Trimming removed 9 bases from V and 9 bases from J, with 18 bases in between. Germline V gene sequence: CDR1 LNHDA, CDR2 SQIVND (reference sequence). The length of the CDR3 is 14 residues. CDR3 bases: TGTGCCAGCGGCGGGACAAGGGACGTTTCACCCCTCCACTTT. It codes for CASGGTRDVSPLHF.

The V and J genes are TRBV20-1 and TRBJ2-1; TRBD2 matches 8 bases. There are 13 residues in the CDR3. V was pared by 5 bases and J by 3 bases, with 3 bases of the junction left unmatched. Germline V gives CDR1 DFQATT, CDR2 SNEGSKA (reference sequence). This chain's CDR3 is CSALSGNYNEQFF. CDR3 DNA: TGCAGTGCTCTTAGCGGGAACTACAATGAGCAGTTCTTC.

This chain connects TRBV6-2 or TRBV6-3 to TRBJ2-7; 8 bases line up with TRBD2. The length of the CDR3 is 14 residues. The germline V gene encodes CDR1 MNHEY and CDR2 SVGEGT. V trimming: 4 bases; J trimming: 6 bases; junction bases outside the gene matches: 8. The CDR3 region is CASSSGAGGFEQYV. The CDR3 DNA sequence: TGTGCCAGCAGTTCTGGGGCGGGAGGATTCGAGCAGTACGTC.

This clonotype was observed many times. CDR3 nucleotides: TGTGCCAGCAGCTTGCTTACGACAATAGCCGTGAACACTGAAGCTTTCTTT. Its protein is CASSLLTTIAVNTEAFF. This chain uses TRBV5-5 with TRBJ1-1; the D is unclear. V was clipped by 1 base and J by 0 bases, with 16 bases between them. This CDR3 has 17 residues. Germline CDR1 is SGHKS and CDR2 is YYEKEE (reference sequence).

This clonotype was detected only a few times. This sequence joins TRBV11-2 and TRBJ1-4, with D unclear. The CDR3 length is 15 residues. Germline lookup yields CDR1 SGHAT and CDR2 FQNNGV. Trimming removed 8 bases from V and 5 bases from J, with 18 bases in between. CDR3 amino acids: CASGALAGINEKLFF. The CDR3 DNA reads as TGTGCCAGCGGCGCACTCGCCGGGATCAATGAAAAACTGTTTTTT.

V is TRBV28 and J is TRBJ2-3; no firm D call. V was cut by 3 bases and J by 6 bases, with 13 bases left in between. The CDR3 covers 14 residues. Germline loops: CDR1 MDHEN, CDR2 SYDVKM. This CDR3 is CASSFSIVGDTQYF. For the CDR3, the DNA is TGTGCCAGCAGTTTCTCCATAGTGGGGGATACGCAGTATTTT.

This clonotype was detected a few times. The CDR3 sequence: CSARVLLADSYNEQFF. The CDR3 region has the DNA TGCAGTGCTAGAGTCCTTCTAGCGGACTCCTACAATGAGCAGTTCTTC. The gene calls are TRBV20-1 and TRBJ2-1; 7 bases are a match to TRBD2. V lost 1 base and J lost 0; bases outside the gene matches: 6. Germline V gene sequence: CDR1 DFQATT, CDR2 SNEGSKA (reference sequence). There are 16 residues in the CDR3.

J is TRBJ1-1 and V is TRBV18; D unclear. The length of the CDR3 is 15 residues. Germline V gives CDR1 KGHSH, CDR2 LQKENI. Deletions cut 3 bases from V and 1 base from J, with 12 bases between. Here the CDR3 reads CASSPGPIGNTEAFF. DNA of the CDR3: TGTGCCAGCTCACCCGGACCAATTGGGAACACTGAAGCTTTCTTT.

The chain uses TRBV4-2 and TRBJ2-4; D remains ambiguous. The germline CDR1 and CDR2 sequences are LGHNA and YNFKEQ. The CDR3 loop spans 20 amino acids. V lost 7 bases and J lost 0, with 28 bases in between. For the CDR3, the DNA is TGTGCCAGCACAAGTGGGAAATCTCGTTGGTCAAGGATAGCCAAAAACATTCAGTACTTC. Its protein is CASTSGKSRWSRIAKNIQYF.

This clonotype was seen more than once but under ten times. V gene TRBV5-1 combines with J gene TRBJ2-1; TRBD2 matches 11 bases. This CDR3 contains 18 residues. The V gene end was trimmed by 0 bases and the J gene end by 2 bases; junction bases not matched to a gene: 7. The germline CDR1 and CDR2 sequences are SGHRS and YFSETQ. The CDR3 DNA reads as TGCGCCAGCAGCTTGGAACTAGCGGGAGAGACCCCCTACAATGAGCAGTTCTTC. This codes for CASSLELAGETPYNEQFF.

The chain uses TRBV20-1 and TRBJ1-1; D perhaps matches TRBD1 (6 bases). The length of the CDR3 is 15 residues. Germline V CDR1 and CDR2: DFQATT, SNEGSKA (reference sequence). Trimming took off 0 bases at V and 7 bases at J, with 18 bases between the two ends. Here the CDR3 reads CSARDARAQGGEAFF. The CDR3, as DNA: TGCAGTGCTAGAGATGCCAGGGCCCAAGGGGGTGAAGCTTTCTTT.